A single sample gave rise to the 22 T cell receptor beta chains below, sequenced in a study of cytomegalovirus exposure and HLA in healthy donors. The primer mix had 60 Vbeta and 13 Jbeta primers. The data were produced by immunoSEQ multiplex PCR, yet TCRdb's version contains in-frame clones alone and is incomplete. The profile covers 35,000 to 50,000 clones, with approximately 80% appearing a single time and more than 1.2% taken by the ten largest. Sequencing used PBMCs. The receptors were sampled from a man in his thirties or forties in good health and CMV-seronegative.

The chain recombines TRBV5-1 with TRBJ2-1, with D tentatively TRBD1 (5 bases). CDR3 length: 15 residues. Trimming left V 0 bases short and J 5 bases short, with 12 bases between. Germline V gene sequence: CDR1 SGHRS, CDR2 YFSETQ. The CDR3 loop reads CASSLAGSGHNEQFF. The CDR3 DNA follows: TGCGCCAGCAGCTTGGCAGGGTCCGGGCACAATGAGCAGTTCTTC.

The chain has TRBV27 and TRBJ2-7, with 9 positions matching TRBD1. This CDR3 region has 15 residues. The germline V gene encodes CDR1 MNHEY and CDR2 SMNVEV (reference sequence). Germline trimming cut 6 bases from V and 4 bases from J; bases unmatched to any gene: 10. The CDR3 DNA sequence: TGTGCCAGCAGCCGCGGACAGGGGAAATCGTACGAGCAGTACTTC. It translates to CASSRGQGKSYEQYF.

The chain combines TRBV5-5 with TRBJ1-4; 8 bases align to TRBD1. The CDR3 extends over 14 amino acids. Germline CDR1 SGHKS, CDR2 YYEKEE (reference sequence). V was clipped by 0 bases and J by 7 bases; unmatched bases: 2. The CDR3 loop reads CASSLGTGTEKLFF. CDR3 in DNA: TGTGCCAGCAGCTTGGGGACAGGGACTGAAAAACTGTTTTTT.

The chain employs TRBV4-1 and TRBJ1-5, with a possible D match to TRBD1 (6 bases). The V end was cut by 2 bases, the J end by 9 bases, with 14 bases between. The CDR3 runs to 14 residues. Looked up from germline, CDR1 is MGHRA and CDR2 is YSYEKL. CDR3 nucleotide sequence: TGCGCCAGCAGCCAATACGAGGGGGACGGGCCCCAGCATTTT. This translates into CASSQYEGDGPQHF.

The chain employs TRBV19 and TRBJ2-1; 11 bases line up with TRBD2. The germline CDR1 and CDR2 sequences are LNHDA and SQIVND (reference sequence). The CDR3 is made up of 14 amino acids. Trimming cost V 7 bases and J 9 bases; bases outside gene matches: 8. CDR3 sequence: CASTLIAGGGEQFF. CDR3 DNA: TGTGCCAGTACTCTGATAGCGGGAGGGGGTGAGCAGTTCTTC.

This chain uses TRBV28 with TRBJ2-1; D gene unclear. Trimming cost V 3 bases and J 0 bases, with 9 bases left between them. The CDR3 sequence is 15 residues long. Germline V lookup: CDR1 MDHEN, CDR2 SYDVKM. The CDR3 loop is CASSLVESSYNEQFF. CDR3 bases: TGTGCCAGCAGTTTGGTTGAGAGCTCCTACAATGAGCAGTTCTTC.

The genes are TRBV4-1 and TRBJ2-7, with 8 bases identical to TRBD2. Germline V gene sequence: CDR1 MGHRA, CDR2 YSYEKL. There are 20 residues in the CDR3. Germline trimming cut 4 bases from V and 5 bases from J; bases unmatched to any gene: 25. The CDR3 protein is CASSRLLKAGLGEGSDEQYF. CDR3 nucleotides: TGCGCCAGCAGCCGCCTTCTAAAAGCGGGACTAGGAGAGGGGTCGGACGAGCAGTACTTC.

The table lists this clone with a few counts. The V and J genes are TRBV4-2 and TRBJ2-2, with 12 bases that match TRBD2. Germline values: CDR1 LGHNA, CDR2 YNFKEQ. CDR3 length equals 14 residues. Trimming took 10 bases from V and 3 from J; bases not matched to a gene: 3. CDR3 nucleotide sequence: TGTGCCATTCGACTAGCGGGAGACACCGGGGAGCTGTTTTTT. Translating gives CAIRLAGDTGELFF.

This chain connects TRBV28 to TRBJ2-3; tentative D call: TRBD1 (6 bases). Trimming took off 3 bases at V and 8 bases at J, with 21 bases between the two ends. The CDR3 extends over 16 amino acids. CDR1 and CDR2 (germline): MDHEN, SYDVKM. In DNA, the CDR3 is TGTGCCAGCAGTTTTAGGAGCCAGGGGATGTCGGGTACGCAGTATTTT. It specifies CASSFRSQGMSGTQYF.

The chain is built from TRBV30 and TRBJ2-2; 7 bases fit TRBD1. From germline, CDR1 is GTSNPN and CDR2 SVGIG (reference sequence). V lost 3 bases and J lost 0; bases outside the gene matches: 4. The length of the CDR3 is 15 residues. The DNA of the CDR3 is TGTGCCTGGAGAACGGGACAGACGAACACCGGGGAGCTGTTTTTT. It codes for CAWRTGQTNTGELFF.

This clone showed up just a few times. The chain couples TRBV6-4 to TRBJ2-1; D unclear. The V end lost 5 bases, the J end lost 12 bases, and 11 bases lay between the germline ends. The CDR3 consists of 11 residues. Germline CDR1 is MRHNA and CDR2 is SNTAGT. The CDR3 bases are TGTGCCAGCAGTCCCTCTAGTGGGCAGTTCTTC. Translated: CASSPSSGQFF.

This clone was seen only a few times. This rearrangement joins TRBV7-8 to TRBJ2-1, with 7 bases aligning to TRBD2. Germline V gives CDR1 SGHVS, CDR2 FQNEAQ. The CDR3 length is 15 residues. The V gene end was trimmed by 2 bases and the J gene end by 12 bases; junction bases not matched to a gene: 13. The CDR3 DNA is TGTGCCAGCAGCTTAAGGGCGGGAGAATACGGCGTGCAGTTCTTC. Translated, it gives CASSLRAGEYGVQFF.

This rearrangement joins TRBV15 to TRBJ2-3; 8 positions match TRBD2. CDR1 is LNHNV and CDR2 is YYDKDF in the germline V gene (reference sequence). The CDR3 spans 15 residues. Trimming cost V 1 base and J 2 bases; bases outside gene matches: 2. The CDR3 region is CATSRGAGDTDTQYF. The CDR3 DNA is TGTGCCACCAGCAGAGGAGCGGGAGACACAGATACGCAGTATTTT.

This chain links TRBV6-6 with TRBJ2-7; tentatively, D is TRBD1 (5 bases). Trimming left V 6 bases short and J 0 bases short, with 6 bases between. There are 12 residues in the CDR3. The V gene's germline CDR1 is MNHNY and CDR2 SVGAGI (reference sequence). CDR3 sequence reads: CASRGRSYEQYF. The CDR3 coding sequence is TGTGCCAGCAGGGGGCGCTCCTACGAGCAGTACTTC.

The CDR3 loop is CASSPLSDRVTEAFF. CDR3 in DNA: TGTGCCAGCTCACCACTCAGTGATCGGGTGACTGAAGCTTTCTTT. The chain uses TRBV18 and TRBJ1-1; D unresolved. With 1 base removed from V and 5 bases from J, the gap between germline ends came to 14 bases. The CDR3 covers 15 residues. CDR1 is KGHSH, CDR2 LQKENI, per germline.

This clone was seen only once. This chain joins TRBV18 and TRBJ2-7, with D hard to call. Germline CDR1 KGHSH, CDR2 LQKENI. Trimming removed 2 bases from V and 3 bases from J, with 5 bases in between. The CDR3 runs to 12 residues. CDR3 sequence: CASSPRLYEQYF. DNA for the CDR3: TGTGCCAGCTCACCAAGACTCTACGAGCAGTACTTC.

The rearrangement links TRBV15 to TRBJ1-4; D is possibly TRBD1 (5 bases). Per germline, CDR1 LNHNV and CDR2 YYDKDF (reference sequence). Trimming cost V 0 bases and J 7 bases, with 18 bases left between them. The CDR3 contains 17 residues. CDR3 DNA sequence: TGTGCCACCAGCAGAGAATTAACAGGTCCCCTGGGTGAAAAACTGTTTTTT. As protein: CATSRELTGPLGEKLFF.

J is TRBJ2-1 and V is TRBV27, with TRBD1 identical over 8 bases. V lost 6 bases, J lost 5 bases, and 9 bases stayed unmatched. Germline-derived CDR1 and CDR2 are MNHEY and SMNVEV (reference sequence). The CDR3 is 15 residues long. The CDR3 nucleotides read TGTGCCAGCAGAAGACAGGGGTGGGGGAACAATGAGCAGTTCTTC. The encoded protein is CASRRQGWGNNEQFF.

The rearrangement links TRBV15 to TRBJ2-7, with a weak D call TRBD2 (6 bases). The CDR3 sequence is 15 residues long. Trimming removed 3 bases at V and 7 bases at J, with 19 bases between. CDR1 is LNHNV and CDR2 is YYDKDF in the germline V gene (reference sequence). CDR3 coding DNA: TGTGCCACCAGCAGGGAGGCCCTGGCCAGCGGGGAGCAGTACTTC. It encodes CATSREALASGEQYF. Based on the CDR3 plus reference TRBV15 and TRBJ2-7, the full variable domain is DAMVIQNPRYQVTQFGKPVTLSCSQTLNHNVMYWYQQKSSQAPKLLFHYYDKDFNNEADTPDNFQSRRPNTSFCFLDIRSPGLGDTAMYLCATSREALASGEQYFGPGTRLTVT.

In its sample, this clone was seen a few times. The V gene is TRBV14, the J gene TRBJ1-4; no definite D call. V was pared by 1 base and J by 3 bases, with 9 bases between. Germline lookup yields CDR1 SGHDN and CDR2 FVKESK. The CDR3 consists of 15 residues. The CDR3 loop reads CASSQAGKSNEKLFF. In nucleotides, the CDR3 is TGTGCCAGCAGCCAAGCGGGAAAGTCTAATGAAAAACTGTTTTTT.

The rearrangement links TRBV30 to TRBJ1-5; D might be TRBD1 (6 bases). CDR3 size: 14 residues. CDR1 is GTSNPN, CDR2 SVGIG, per germline (reference sequence). The V end lost 0 bases, the J end lost 2 bases, and 8 bases lay between the germline ends. CDR3 DNA sequence: TGTGCCTGGAGTGTACACAGGGGCAATCAGCCCCAGCATTTT. As protein: CAWSVHRGNQPQHF.

This chain joins TRBV4-3 and TRBJ2-1, with 8 positions matching TRBD1. The V and J ends lost 6 bases and 2 bases, in that order; junction bases with no gene match: 9. The CDR3 has 16 residues. Germline loops: CDR1 LGHNA, CDR2 YSLEER. The CDR3 region has the DNA TGCGCCAGCAGTAGACAGGGGATGGGCACCTACAATGAGCAGTTCTTC. It encodes CASSRQGMGTYNEQFF.